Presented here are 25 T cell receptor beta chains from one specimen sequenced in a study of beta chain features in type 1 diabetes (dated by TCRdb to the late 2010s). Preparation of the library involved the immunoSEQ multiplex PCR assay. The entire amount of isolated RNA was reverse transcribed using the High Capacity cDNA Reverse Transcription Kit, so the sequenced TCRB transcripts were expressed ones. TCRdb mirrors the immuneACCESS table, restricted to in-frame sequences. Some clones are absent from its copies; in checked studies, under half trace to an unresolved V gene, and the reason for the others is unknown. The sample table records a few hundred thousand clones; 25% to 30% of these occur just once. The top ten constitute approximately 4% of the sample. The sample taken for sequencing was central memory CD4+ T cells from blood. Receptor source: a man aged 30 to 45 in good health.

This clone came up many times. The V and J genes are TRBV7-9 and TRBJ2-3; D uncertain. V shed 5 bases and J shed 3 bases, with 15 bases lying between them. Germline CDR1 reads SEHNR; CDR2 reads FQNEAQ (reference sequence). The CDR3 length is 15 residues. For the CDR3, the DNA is TGTGCCAGCAGCACTCCAGCAGTCCGGACAGATACGCAGTATTTT. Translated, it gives CASSTPAVRTDTQYF. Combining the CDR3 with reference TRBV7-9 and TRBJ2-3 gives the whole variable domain DTGVSQNPRHKITKRGQNVTFRCDPISEHNRLYWYRQTLGQGPEFLTYFQNEAQLEKSRLLSDRFSAERPKGSFSTLEIQRTEQGDSAMYLCASSTPAVRTDTQYFGPGTRLTVL.

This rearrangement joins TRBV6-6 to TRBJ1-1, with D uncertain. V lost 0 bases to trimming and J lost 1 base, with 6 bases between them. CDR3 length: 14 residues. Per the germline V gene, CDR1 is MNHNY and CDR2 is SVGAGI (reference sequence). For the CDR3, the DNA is TGTGCCAGCAGTTACTCAGCTGGGAACACTGAAGCTTTCTTT. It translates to CASSYSAGNTEAFF.

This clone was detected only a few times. CDR3 in amino acids: CASSVGAEGNTIYF. DNA for the CDR3: TGTGCCAGCTCAGTCGGGGCGGAAGGAAACACCATATATTTT. The chain has TRBV18 and TRBJ1-3, with a tentative D call TRBD1 (5 bases). This CDR3 contains 14 residues. Per germline, CDR1 KGHSH and CDR2 LQKENI. Trimming pared 5 bases from V and 4 bases from J, leaving 12 bases between.

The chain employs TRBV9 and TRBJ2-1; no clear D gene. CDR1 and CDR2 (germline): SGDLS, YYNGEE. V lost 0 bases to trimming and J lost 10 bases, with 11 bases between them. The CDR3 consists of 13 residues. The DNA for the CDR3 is TGTGCCAGCAGCGTAGAGATCAGGAGAGAGCAGTTCTTC. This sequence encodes CASSVEIRREQFF.

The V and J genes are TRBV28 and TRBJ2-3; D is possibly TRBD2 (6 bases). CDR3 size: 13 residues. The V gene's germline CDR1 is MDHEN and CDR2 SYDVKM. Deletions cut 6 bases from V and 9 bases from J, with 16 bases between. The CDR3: CASSPTSEGTQYF. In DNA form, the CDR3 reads TGTGCCAGCAGCCCCACATCGGAGGGAACGCAGTATTTT.

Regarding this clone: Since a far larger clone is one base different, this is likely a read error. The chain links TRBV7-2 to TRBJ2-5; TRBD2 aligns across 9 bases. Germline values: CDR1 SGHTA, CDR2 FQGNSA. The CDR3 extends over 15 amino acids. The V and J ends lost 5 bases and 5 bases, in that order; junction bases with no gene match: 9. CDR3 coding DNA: TGTGCCAGCAGCCCGGAGAGCGGGGGGAGGGAGACCCAGTACTTC. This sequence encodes CASSPESGGRETQYF.

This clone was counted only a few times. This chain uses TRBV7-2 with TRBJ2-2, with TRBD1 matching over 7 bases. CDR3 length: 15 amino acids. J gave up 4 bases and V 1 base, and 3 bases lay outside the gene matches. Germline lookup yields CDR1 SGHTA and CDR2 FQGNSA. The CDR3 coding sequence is TGTGCCAGCAGCTTAGGTTCAGGGGGCACCGGGGAGCTGTTTTTT. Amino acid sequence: CASSLGSGGTGELFF.

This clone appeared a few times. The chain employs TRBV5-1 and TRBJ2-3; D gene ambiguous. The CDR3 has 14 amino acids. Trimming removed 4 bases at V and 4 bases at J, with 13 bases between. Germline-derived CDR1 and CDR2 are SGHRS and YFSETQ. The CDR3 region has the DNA TGCGCCAGCAGCCCGGCCGGGCCCGCAGATACGCAGTATTTT. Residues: CASSPAGPADTQYF.

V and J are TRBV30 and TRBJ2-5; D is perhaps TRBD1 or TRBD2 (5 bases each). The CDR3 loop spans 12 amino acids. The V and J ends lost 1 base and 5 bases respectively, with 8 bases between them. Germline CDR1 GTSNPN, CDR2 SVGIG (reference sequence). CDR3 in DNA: TGTGCCTGGAGTGACTGGGGGGAGACCCAGTACTTC. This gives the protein CAWSDWGETQYF. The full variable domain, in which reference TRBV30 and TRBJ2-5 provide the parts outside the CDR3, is SQTIHQWPATLVQPVGSPLSLECTVEGTSNPNLYWYRQAAGRGLQLLFYSVGIGQISSEVPQNLSASRPQDRQFILSSKKLLLSDSGFYLCAWSDWGETQYFGPGTRLLVL.

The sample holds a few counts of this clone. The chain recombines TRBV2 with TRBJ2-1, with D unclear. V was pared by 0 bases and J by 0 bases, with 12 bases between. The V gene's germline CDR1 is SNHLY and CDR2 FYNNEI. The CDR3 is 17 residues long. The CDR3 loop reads CASSEALQRRSYNEQFF. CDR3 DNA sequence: TGTGCCAGCAGTGAAGCGCTTCAGCGTCGCTCCTACAATGAGCAGTTCTTC.

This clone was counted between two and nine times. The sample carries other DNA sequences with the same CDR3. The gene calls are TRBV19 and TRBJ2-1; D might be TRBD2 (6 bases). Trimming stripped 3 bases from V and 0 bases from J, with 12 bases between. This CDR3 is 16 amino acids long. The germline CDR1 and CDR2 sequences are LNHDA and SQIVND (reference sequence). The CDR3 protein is CASSINSGRSYNEQFF. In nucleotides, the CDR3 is TGTGCCAGTAGTATCAACAGCGGGCGCTCCTACAATGAGCAGTTCTTC. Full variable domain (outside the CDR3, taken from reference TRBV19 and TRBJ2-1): DGGITQSPKYLFRKEGQNVTLSCEQNLNHDAMYWYRQDPGQGLRLIYYSQIVNDFQKGDIAEGYSVSREKKESFPLTVTSAQKNPTAFYLCASSINSGRSYNEQFFGPGTRLTVL.

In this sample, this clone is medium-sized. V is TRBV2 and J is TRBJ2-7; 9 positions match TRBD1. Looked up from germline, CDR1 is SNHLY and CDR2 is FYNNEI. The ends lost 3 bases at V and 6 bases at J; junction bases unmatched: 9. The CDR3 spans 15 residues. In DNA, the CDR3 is TGTGCCAGCAGTGAGGCGGGACAGGGAGAGGGCGAGCAGTACTTC. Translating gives CASSEAGQGEGEQYF.

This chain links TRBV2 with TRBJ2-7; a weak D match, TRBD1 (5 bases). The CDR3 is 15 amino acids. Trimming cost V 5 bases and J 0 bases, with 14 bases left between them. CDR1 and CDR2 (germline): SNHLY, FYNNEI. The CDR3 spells CASSNDRQSSYEQYF. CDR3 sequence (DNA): TGTGCCAGCAGTAATGACAGACAGAGCTCCTACGAGCAGTACTTC.

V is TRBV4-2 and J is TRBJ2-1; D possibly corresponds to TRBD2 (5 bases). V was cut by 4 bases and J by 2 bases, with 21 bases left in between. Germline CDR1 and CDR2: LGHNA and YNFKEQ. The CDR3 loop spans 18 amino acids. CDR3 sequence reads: CASSPLVGGGATYNEQFF. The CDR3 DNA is TGTGCCAGCAGCCCCCTTGTCGGCGGAGGTGCTACCTACAATGAGCAGTTCTTC.

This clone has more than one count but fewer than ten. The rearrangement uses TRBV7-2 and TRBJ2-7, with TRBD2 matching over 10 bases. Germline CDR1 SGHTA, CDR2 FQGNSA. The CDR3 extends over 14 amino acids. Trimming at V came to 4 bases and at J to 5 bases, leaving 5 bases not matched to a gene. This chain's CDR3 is CASSSPLAGDEQYF. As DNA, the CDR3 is TGTGCCAGCAGCTCACCCCTAGCGGGGGACGAGCAGTACTTC.

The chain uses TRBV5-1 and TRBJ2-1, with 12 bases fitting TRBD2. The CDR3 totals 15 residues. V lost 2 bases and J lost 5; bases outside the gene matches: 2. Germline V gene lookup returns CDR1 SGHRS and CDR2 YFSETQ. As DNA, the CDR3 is TGCGCCAGCAGCTTCCTAGCGGGAGGGGACAATGAGCAGTTCTTC. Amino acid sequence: CASSFLAGGDNEQFF.

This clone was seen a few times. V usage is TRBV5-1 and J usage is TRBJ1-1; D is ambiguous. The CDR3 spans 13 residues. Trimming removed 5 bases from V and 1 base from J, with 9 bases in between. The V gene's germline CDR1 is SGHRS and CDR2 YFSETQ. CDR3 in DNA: TGCGCCAGCAGGGAGGTATCGAACACTGAAGCTTTCTTT. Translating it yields CASREVSNTEAFF.

The CDR3, as DNA: TGTGCCTGTAGCGGGAGCTTCACCGGGGAGCTGTTTTTT. Amino acid sequence: CACSGSFTGELFF. The V gene is TRBV30, the J gene TRBJ2-2; 9 bases match TRBD2. CDR1 is GTSNPN, CDR2 SVGIG, per germline (reference sequence). The V gene end was trimmed by 6 bases and the J gene end by 4 bases; junction bases not matched to a gene: 3. CDR3 length equals 13 residues. Filled out from reference TRBV30 and TRBJ2-2, the complete variable domain reads SQTIHQWPATLVQPVGSPLSLECTVEGTSNPNLYWYRQAAGRGLQLLFYSVGIGQISSEVPQNLSASRPQDRQFILSSKKLLLSDSGFYLCACSGSFTGELFFGEGSRLTVL.

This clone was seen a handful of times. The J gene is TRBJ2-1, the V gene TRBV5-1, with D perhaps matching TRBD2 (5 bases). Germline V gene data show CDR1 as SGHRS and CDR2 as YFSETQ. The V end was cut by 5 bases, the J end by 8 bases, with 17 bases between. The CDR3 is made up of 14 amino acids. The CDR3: CASSQEAGRDEQFF. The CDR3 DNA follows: TGCGCCAGCAGTCAGGAGGCCGGTAGAGATGAGCAGTTCTTC.

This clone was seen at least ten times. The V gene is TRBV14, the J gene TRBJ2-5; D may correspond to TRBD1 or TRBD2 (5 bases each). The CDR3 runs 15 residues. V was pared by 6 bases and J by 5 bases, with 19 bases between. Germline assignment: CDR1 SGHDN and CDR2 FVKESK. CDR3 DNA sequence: TGTGCCAGCAGTCACCCGCTTGGGGGAGTTGAGACCCAGTACTTC. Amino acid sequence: CASSHPLGGVETQYF.

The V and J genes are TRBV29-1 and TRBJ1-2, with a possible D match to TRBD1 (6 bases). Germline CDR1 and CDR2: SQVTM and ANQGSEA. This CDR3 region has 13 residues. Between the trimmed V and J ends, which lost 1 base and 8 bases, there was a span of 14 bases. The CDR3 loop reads CSVEGQGGGGYTF. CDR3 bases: TGCAGCGTTGAAGGCCAGGGAGGGGGAGGCTACACCTTC.

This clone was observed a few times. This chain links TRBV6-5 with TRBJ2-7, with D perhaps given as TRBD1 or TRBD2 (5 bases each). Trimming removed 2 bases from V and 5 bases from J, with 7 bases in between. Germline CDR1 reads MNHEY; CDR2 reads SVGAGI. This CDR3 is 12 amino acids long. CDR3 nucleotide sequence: TGTGCCAGCAGTTACCTGGGGGACGAGCAGTACTTC. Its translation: CASSYLGDEQYF.

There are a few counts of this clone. The CDR3 loop is CASSPRGGTANYGYTF. As DNA, the CDR3 is TGTGCCAGCAGCCCAAGAGGAGGGACAGCAAACTATGGCTACACCTTC. The genes are TRBV7-8 and TRBJ1-2; 7 bases align to TRBD1. Losses at the gene ends were 5 bases for V and 2 bases for J; bases not matched to a gene: 11. Per germline, CDR1 SGHVS and CDR2 FQNEAQ. The CDR3 sequence is 16 residues long.

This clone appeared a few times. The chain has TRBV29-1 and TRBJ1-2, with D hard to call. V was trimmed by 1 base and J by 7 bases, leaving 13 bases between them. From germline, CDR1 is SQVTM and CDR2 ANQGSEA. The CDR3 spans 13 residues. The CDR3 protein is CSVEGHSGTGYTF. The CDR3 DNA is TGCAGCGTTGAAGGCCACAGTGGAACTGGCTACACCTTC.

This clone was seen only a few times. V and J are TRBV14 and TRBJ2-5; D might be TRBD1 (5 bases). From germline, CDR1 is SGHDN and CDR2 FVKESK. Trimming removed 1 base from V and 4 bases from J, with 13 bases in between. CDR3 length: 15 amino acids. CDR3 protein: CASSQGQGWRETQYF. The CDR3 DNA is TGTGCCAGCAGCCAAGGCCAGGGATGGAGAGAGACCCAGTACTTC.